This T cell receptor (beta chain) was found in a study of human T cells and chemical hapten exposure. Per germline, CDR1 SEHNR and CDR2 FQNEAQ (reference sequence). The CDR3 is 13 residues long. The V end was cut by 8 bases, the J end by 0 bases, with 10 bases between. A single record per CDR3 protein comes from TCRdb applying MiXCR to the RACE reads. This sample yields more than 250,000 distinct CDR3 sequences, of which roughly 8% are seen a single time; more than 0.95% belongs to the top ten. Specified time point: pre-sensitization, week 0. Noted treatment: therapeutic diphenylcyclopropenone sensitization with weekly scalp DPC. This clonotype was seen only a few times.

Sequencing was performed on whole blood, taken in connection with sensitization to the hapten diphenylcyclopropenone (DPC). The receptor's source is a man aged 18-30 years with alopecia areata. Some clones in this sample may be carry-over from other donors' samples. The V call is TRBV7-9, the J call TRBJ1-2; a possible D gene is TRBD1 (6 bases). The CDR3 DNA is TGTGCCAGCCAAGGGGGGCCTAACTATGGCTACACCTTC. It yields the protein CASQGGPNYGYTF.